This T cell receptor beta chain was found in a study of shared clonotypes between healthy human individuals. CDR1 MNHNY and CDR2 SVGAGI come from the germline V gene (reference sequence). Trimming pared 0 bases from V and 8 bases from J, leaving 13 bases between. The CDR3 runs 15 residues. The study drew its donors from healthy HIV-negative adults without recent acute infections or vaccinations. On this clone itself: The antigen remains unidentified.

Study-wide points: It was anticipated that sequencing depth would influence how many clonotypes donors shared. Among non-shared clonotypes, generation probabilities were lower than among those shared by all four donors.

Sequencing used immunoSEQ multiplex PCR; TCRdb keeps in-frame clones, though not all of them. The data contain a few hundred thousand clones, around 96% of them singletons. The sequence derives from a man in his thirties or forties in good health. The chain is built from TRBV6-6 and TRBJ1-4, with D possibly being TRBD1 (5 bases). Source material: memory CD8+ T cells sorted from blood. As to subset: CD45RO+ cells pooled with CCR7-negative TemRA cells. CDR3 region: CASSYSKFGAEKLFF. Written as DNA, the CDR3 is TGTGCCAGCAGTTACTCGAAATTTGGGGCAGAAAAACTGTTTTTT.